Below are 20 T cell receptor beta chains sequenced from a single sample in a study of blood T cell repertoires in COVID-19. Assay used: immunoSEQ multiplex PCR; TCRdb lists only in-frame clones, some missing. The sample holds about 300,000 clones, about 90% seen once. Sequenced sample: PBMCs or T cells enriched from blood (not recorded which). Receptors were obtained from a woman in her thirties who had recovered from COVID-19.

This chain joins TRBV5-4 and TRBJ2-5, with D hard to call. Germline V lookup: CDR1 SGHNT, CDR2 YYREEE (reference sequence). This CDR3 has 12 residues. Trimming left V 4 bases short and J 2 bases short, with 6 bases between. The CDR3 sequence is CASSLTQETQYF. CDR3 in DNA: TGTGCCAGCAGCCTCACACAAGAGACCCAGTACTTC.

The chain joins TRBV19 to TRBJ1-1; TRBD1 agrees at 8 bases. This CDR3 has 14 amino acids. Unmatched junction bases numbered 5, after V lost 7 bases and J lost 1 base. CDR1 and CDR2 (germline): LNHDA, SQIVND (reference sequence). The CDR3 protein is CASTGGPRNTEAFF. The CDR3 coding sequence is TGTGCCAGTACAGGGGGCCCCAGGAACACTGAAGCTTTCTTT.

The chain links TRBV4-1 to TRBJ2-2; D unclear. Germline CDR1 reads MGHRA; CDR2 reads YSYEKL. The CDR3 contains 14 residues. Trimming took off 1 base at V and 4 bases at J, with 7 bases between the two ends. CDR3 sequence reads: CASSQVASTGELFF. The CDR3 nucleotides are TGCGCCAGCAGCCAAGTAGCCTCCACCGGGGAGCTGTTTTTT.

The rearrangement joins TRBV7-2 to TRBJ1-5, with D possibly TRBD1 on 5 matching bases. Looked up from germline, CDR1 is SGHTA and CDR2 is FQGNSA. The germline V and J ends were trimmed by 0 bases and 7 bases, with 16 bases remaining between them. This CDR3 has 16 residues. The CDR3 protein is CASSLAGGGPGQPQHF. CDR3 DNA sequence: TGTGCCAGCAGCTTAGCGGGGGGTGGGCCCGGCCAGCCCCAGCATTTT.

This rearrangement joins TRBV21-1 to TRBJ2-1; TRBD1, the table's D call, lacks a check against the DNA. TRBV21-1 is described as a pseudogene. The CDR3 has 17 amino acids. The CDR3 DNA reads as TGTGCCAGCAGCCCGAGGGTGGGGGCTTCATGGATCAATGAGCAGTTCTTC. It specifies CASSPRVGASWINEQFF.

The rearrangement links TRBV4-1 to TRBJ2-1; TRBD2 matches at 13 bases. This CDR3 spans 21 amino acids. Trimming removed 0 bases from V and 3 bases from J; junction bases left unmatched: 14. CDR1 is MGHRA and CDR2 is YSYEKL in the germline V gene. This CDR3 reads CASSQDRGTSGTNRNYNEQFF. The CDR3 DNA is TGCGCCAGCAGCCAAGATAGAGGGACTAGCGGGACCAATCGGAACTACAATGAGCAGTTCTTC.

J is TRBJ2-3 and V is TRBV2; 9 nucleotides line up with TRBD2. Germline V lookup: CDR1 SNHLY, CDR2 FYNNEI. Trimming removed 3 bases from V and 3 bases from J; junction bases left unmatched: 4. CDR3 length equals 15 residues. The CDR3 coding sequence is TGTGCCAGCAGTGAGTGGCGGGGGGGAACAGATACGCAGTATTTT. Protein sequence: CASSEWRGGTDTQYF. Using reference TRBV2 and TRBJ2-3 for the parts outside the CDR3, the full variable domain is EPEVTQTPSHQVTQMGQEVILRCVPISNHLYFYWYRQILGQKVEFLVSFYNNEISEKSEIFDDQFSVERPDGSNFTLKIRSTKLEDSAMYFCASSEWRGGTDTQYFGPGTRLTVL.

V and J are TRBV30 and TRBJ1-1, with TRBD1 as a possible D gene (5 bases). Trimming shortened V by 0 bases and J by 7 bases, and 12 bases separated the two germline ends. The CDR3 runs to 13 residues. Germline values: CDR1 GTSNPN, CDR2 SVGIG (reference sequence). This CDR3 reads CAWSVRRGGEAFF. CDR3 nucleotide sequence: TGTGCCTGGAGTGTAAGGCGGGGGGGTGAAGCTTTCTTT.

The chain recombines TRBV14 with TRBJ1-3; weak D call: TRBD1 (5 bases). The germline CDR1 and CDR2 sequences are SGHDN and FVKESK. Trimming took off 1 base at V and 2 bases at J, with 12 bases between the two ends. This CDR3 has 16 amino acids. CDR3 bases: TGTGCCAGCAGCCAAGTCACAGGAATCCCTGGAAACACCATATATTTT. This translates into CASSQVTGIPGNTIYF.

J is TRBJ2-1 and V is TRBV30; 9 bases line up with TRBD1. V lost 3 bases to trimming and J lost 2 bases; unmatched junction nucleotides: 14. This CDR3 is built from 18 residues. Germline assignment: CDR1 GTSNPN and CDR2 SVGIG (reference sequence). As DNA, the CDR3 is TGTGCCTGGAGATCCCGGGACAGGGTCCTTCCGCCCTACAATGAGCAGTTCTTC. This translates into CAWRSRDRVLPPYNEQFF.

V is TRBV19 and J is TRBJ1-5, with TRBD1 as a possible D gene (5 bases). V was shortened by 3 bases and J by 4 bases, with 13 bases between the two germline ends. The CDR3 spans 15 residues. Germline V gene lookup returns CDR1 LNHDA and CDR2 SQIVND (reference sequence). The CDR3 nucleotides read TGTGCCAGTAGTATGTTTGACAGCGAGAATCAGCCCCAGCATTTT. Protein: CASSMFDSENQPQHF.

V and J are TRBV6-2 or TRBV6-3 and TRBJ1-3; D gene ambiguous. V lost 1 base and J 0 bases, leaving 4 bases between the germline ends. CDR1 and CDR2 (germline): MNHEY, SVGEGT. There are 14 residues in the CDR3. DNA of the CDR3: TGTGCCAGCAGTTACTTCGGCTCTGGAAACACCATATATTTT. Protein sequence: CASSYFGSGNTIYF.

The chain combines TRBV19 with TRBJ2-1; no definite D call. The CDR3 loop spans 15 amino acids. Germline V gene lookup returns CDR1 LNHDA and CDR2 SQIVND (reference sequence). V lost 1 base, J lost 3 bases, and 10 bases lay in between. As DNA, the CDR3 is TGTGCCAGTAGTATAGCCGGGTCCTTCTACAATGAGCAGTTCTTC. Translated: CASSIAGSFYNEQFF.

This chain connects TRBV10-3 to TRBJ2-3; 14 bases fit TRBD2. V trimming: 5 bases; J trimming: 3 bases; junction bases outside the gene matches: 7. The V gene's germline CDR1 is ENHRY and CDR2 SYGVKD. The CDR3 is 17 residues long. CDR3 sequence (DNA): TGTGCCATCAGTTGGGGACTAGCGGGGGTTAGGACAGATACGCAGTATTTT. Its protein is CAISWGLAGVRTDTQYF.

CDR3: CASSVVSGYGAEAFF. The CDR3 coding sequence is TGTGCCAGCAGCGTAGTTTCTGGGTACGGGGCTGAAGCTTTCTTT. The chain joins TRBV9 to TRBJ1-1; no firm D call. Germline V CDR1 and CDR2: SGDLS, YYNGEE. This CDR3 has 15 amino acids. Trimming cost V 0 bases and J 6 bases, with 15 bases left between them.

This clone was counted a few times. The rearrangement joins TRBV4-1 to TRBJ1-4; D might be TRBD1 (6 bases). V dropped 0 bases and J dropped 8 bases, with 13 bases sitting between them. Germline loops: CDR1 MGHRA, CDR2 YSYEKL. This CDR3 has 15 amino acids. The CDR3 DNA follows: TGCGCCAGCAGCCAAGATAGGGGGATTGGGGAAAAACTGTTTTTT. It yields the protein CASSQDRGIGEKLFF.

The J gene is TRBJ2-3, the V gene TRBV18, with 14 nucleotides matching TRBD2. J was trimmed by 3 bases and V by 6 bases; bases with no gene match: 5. Germline values: CDR1 KGHSH, CDR2 LQKENI. This CDR3 is 16 amino acids long. The CDR3 DNA follows: TGTGCCAGCTCGCGACTAGCGGGGGGGGAAACAGATACGCAGTATTTT. Its protein product is CASSRLAGGETDTQYF. Full variable domain (remainder filled in from reference TRBV18 and TRBJ2-3): NAGVMQNPRHLVRRRGQEARLRCSPMKGHSHVYWYRQLPEEGLKFMVYLQKENIIDESGMPKERFSAEFPKEGPSILRIQQVVRGDSAAYFCASSRLAGGETDTQYFGPGTRLTVL.

V and J are TRBV9 and TRBJ2-2; 10 bases are a match to TRBD2. The trim removed 3 bases at V and 4 bases at J, leaving 6 bases unmatched. The CDR3 spans 16 residues. Germline assignment: CDR1 SGDLS and CDR2 YYNGEE. The CDR3 nucleotides read TGTGCCAGCAGCGGAGTAGCGGGGGGTTTCACCGGGGAGCTGTTTTTT. This sequence encodes CASSGVAGGFTGELFF.

This rearrangement joins TRBV5-1 to TRBJ2-7; 9 nucleotides agree with TRBD1. The CDR3 is made up of 15 amino acids. Germline loops: CDR1 SGHRS, CDR2 YFSETQ. V lost 0 bases, J lost 3 bases, and 4 bases stayed unmatched. CDR3 sequence reads: CASSLVGQGLYEQYF. The CDR3 region has the DNA TGCGCCAGCAGCTTGGTGGGACAGGGTCTCTACGAGCAGTACTTC.

The chain is built from TRBV5-8 and TRBJ1-2; D is ambiguous. With 0 bases removed from V and 2 bases from J, the gap between germline ends came to 8 bases. Germline CDR1 reads SGHTS; CDR2 reads YDEGEE. The CDR3 has 14 amino acids. As DNA, the CDR3 is TGTGCCAGCAGCTTGGAAGGAGCCAACTATGGCTACACCTTC. Residues: CASSLEGANYGYTF.